This TCR beta chain was identified during a study of blood T cells in healthy people across ages. There are 14 residues in the CDR3. Germline lookup yields CDR1 DFQATT and CDR2 SNEGSKA (reference sequence). The J segment lost 1 base and the V segment lost 5 bases, leaving 6 bases of the junction unmatched. Alongside a J-beta primer mix, a sample-barcoded 5' primer served in a second PCR lasting about 6 to 12 cycles. Each of the cDNA molecules was tagged by a template-switch adaptor with 12 random nucleotides. Researchers report that each sample yielded at least 2.5 million CDR3-containing paired-end reads. TCRdb ran MiXCR on the 5' RACE reads and lists one entry per CDR3 protein. The sample has roughly 900,000 distinct CDR3 sequences; around 46% are singletons. This clonotype has only a few counts.

This receptor was taken from a man younger than 45 in good health. The sample was blood. This sequence joins TRBV20-1 and TRBJ2-3, with TRBD1 matching 7 bases. CDR3 sequence: CSAQRTGRTDTQYF. CDR3 coding DNA: TGCAGTGCTCAGAGGACAGGACGCACAGATACGCAGTATTTT.